These 18 T cell receptor beta chains were all obtained from the same sample, sequenced in a study of T cells in tuberculosis. Time point here: new active TB diagnosis, blood taken before or within 7 days of starting treatment. Generated by immunoSEQ multiplex PCR, the TCRdb table keeps only in-frame clones and is missing some. The data hold some 30,000 clones, with about 82% observed a single time. The source was PBMCs, collected at tuberculosis diagnosis. Source of these receptors: an adult with tuberculosis.

The chain links TRBV29-1 to TRBJ1-2, with 8 bases that match TRBD1. Germline V gives CDR1 SQVTM, CDR2 ANQGSEA. V dropped 6 bases and J dropped 6; count of bases not matched to a gene: 6. The CDR3 is 12 residues long. The CDR3 DNA is TGCAGCGTCGGACAGGGAAGTAATGGCTACACCTTC. It codes for CSVGQGSNGYTF. Based on the CDR3 plus reference TRBV29-1 and TRBJ1-2, the full variable domain is SAVISQKPSRDICQRGTSLTIQCQVDSQVTMMFWYRQQPGQSLTLIATANQGSEATYESGFVIDKFPISRPNLTFSTLTVSNMSPEDSSIYLCSVGQGSNGYTFGSGTRLTVV.

The rearrangement links TRBV7-8 to TRBJ1-1; 8 nucleotides agree with TRBD1. CDR1 and CDR2 (germline): SGHVS, FQNEAQ. The CDR3 totals 16 residues. V shed 0 bases, J shed 3 bases, and the junction held 6 bases outside the gene matches. CDR3 in DNA: TGTGCCAGCAGCTTAGCGATCGCCAGGGGGCACACTGAAGCTTTCTTT. It specifies CASSLAIARGHTEAFF.

This chain connects TRBV19 to TRBJ1-1; D not resolved. Between the trimmed V and J ends, which lost 5 bases and 2 bases, there was a span of 12 bases. CDR1 is LNHDA and CDR2 is SQIVND in the germline V gene (reference sequence). The CDR3 sequence is 14 residues long. The CDR3 loop is CASSFRTGNTEAFF. In nucleotides, the CDR3 is TGTGCCAGTAGTTTCCGGACGGGAAACACTGAAGCTTTCTTT.

This sequence joins TRBV7-3 and TRBJ2-1, with 7 bases lining up with TRBD2. The junction had 10 bases not matched to a gene; V was cut back by 7 bases and J by 4 bases. Germline-derived CDR1 and CDR2 are SGHTA and FQGTGA. The CDR3 is made up of 15 amino acids. CDR3 sequence: CASTPTAGVYNEQFF. The CDR3 nucleotides read TGTGCCAGCACCCCCACGGCGGGGGTTTACAATGAGCAGTTCTTC.

The chain carries TRBV2 and TRBJ2-6, with D perhaps TRBD2 (5 bases). V was shortened by 7 bases and J by 0 bases, with 10 bases between the two germline ends. CDR3 length: 15 residues. Germline lookup yields CDR1 SNHLY and CDR2 FYNNEI. The DNA for the CDR3 is TGTGCCAGCAAGACGGGGATCTCTGGGGCCAACGTCCTGACTTTC. It translates to CASKTGISGANVLTF.

This chain links TRBV30 with TRBJ2-1; TRBD2 aligns across 8 bases. After removal of 3 bases from V and 1 base from J, the junction contained 2 bases not matched to a gene. Germline V CDR1 and CDR2: GTSNPN, SVGIG (reference sequence). The CDR3 loop spans 14 amino acids. CDR3 bases: TGTGCCTGGAGCCCGGGAGGGTCCTACAATGAGCAGTTCTTC. Amino acids: CAWSPGGSYNEQFF.

The chain joins TRBV6-5 to TRBJ2-3; TRBD2 aligns across 7 bases. Germline assignment: CDR1 MNHEY and CDR2 SVGAGI. Losses at the gene ends were 10 bases for V and 2 bases for J; bases not matched to a gene: 9. The CDR3 extends over 14 amino acids. CDR3 DNA sequence: TGTGCCACCCTCACGGGGGGACCCACAGATACGCAGTATTTT. The encoded protein is CATLTGGPTDTQYF.

This clone was recorded only once. The genes are TRBV21-1 and TRBJ2-2; TRBD2, the table's D call, lacks a check against the DNA. TRBV21-1 corresponds to a pseudogene. The CDR3 sequence is 17 residues long. The CDR3 spells CASSKGPGYLNTGELFF. The CDR3, as DNA: TGTGCCAGCAGCAAAGGTCCGGGGTACCTTAACACCGGGGAGCTGTTTTTT.

The V and J genes are TRBV28 and TRBJ2-5; 8 bases match TRBD1. From germline, CDR1 is MDHEN and CDR2 SYDVKM. The CDR3 is 14 residues long. With 5 bases clipped from V and 5 bases from J, the junction kept 7 bases outside the gene matches. CDR3 sequence: CASSVDREVETQYF. The CDR3 bases are TGTGCCAGCAGTGTGGACAGGGAGGTGGAGACCCAGTACTTC.

This chain connects TRBV7-8 to TRBJ1-1; D uncertain. CDR1 is SGHVS, CDR2 FQNEAQ, per germline. This CDR3 region has 13 residues. V lost 6 bases and J 0 bases, leaving 8 bases between the germline ends. CDR3 DNA sequence: TGTGCCAGCAGTGGTACGGTGAACACTGAAGCTTTCTTT. Translated: CASSGTVNTEAFF.

The rearrangement joins TRBV19 to TRBJ2-5; a weak D match, TRBD1 (6 bases). This CDR3 is built from 13 residues. The germline gives CDR1 LNHDA, CDR2 SQIVND (reference sequence). V dropped 4 bases and J dropped 3 bases, with 9 bases sitting between them. CDR3 amino acids: CASSTTGKETQYF. CDR3 DNA: TGTGCCAGTAGTACCACAGGGAAAGAGACCCAGTACTTC.

V is TRBV6-5 and J is TRBJ2-7, with TRBD2 identical over 12 bases. V trimming: 2 bases; J trimming: 4 bases; junction bases outside the gene matches: 3. The CDR3 runs 15 residues. From germline, CDR1 is MNHEY and CDR2 SVGAGI. This CDR3 is CASSYLAGGRYEQYF. The CDR3 nucleotides are TGTGCCAGCAGTTACCTAGCGGGGGGGCGTTACGAGCAGTACTTC.

The chain links TRBV29-1 to TRBJ2-3; D uncertain. Germline V gene data show CDR1 as SQVTM and CDR2 as ANQGSEA. V was cut by 7 bases and J by 0 bases, with 17 bases left in between. The CDR3 loop spans 15 amino acids. The DNA of the CDR3 is TGCAGCGCGGTCGTCCCACTACCTAGCACAGATACGCAGTATTTT. Translation gives CSAVVPLPSTDTQYF.

V and J are TRBV5-5 and TRBJ2-7; 7 positions match TRBD1. CDR3 length: 14 amino acids. Unmatched junction bases numbered 1, after V lost 1 base and J lost 0 bases. CDR1 SGHKS and CDR2 YYEKEE come from the germline V gene (reference sequence). Here the CDR3 DNA reads TGTGCCAGCAGCTTGTGGGACAGCTCCTACGAGCAGTACTTC. Translation gives CASSLWDSSYEQYF.

DNA of the CDR3: TGTGCCAGCAGCCGAGGACAGGGGCGGGGGGAGACCCAGTACTTC. Its translation is CASSRGQGRGETQYF. J is TRBJ2-5 and V is TRBV5-4, with 9 bases identical to TRBD1. This CDR3 has 15 residues. V was clipped by 4 bases and J by 5 bases; unmatched bases: 9. Germline V gene lookup returns CDR1 SGHNT and CDR2 YYREEE (reference sequence).

The chain carries TRBV6-4 and TRBJ2-3; D is perhaps TRBD2 (6 bases). The CDR3 loop spans 15 amino acids. Trimming removed 0 bases from V and 0 bases from J, with 7 bases in between. The germline V gene encodes CDR1 MRHNA and CDR2 SNTAGT. The CDR3 bases are TGTGCCAGCAGTGACTCCGGGGGAAGCACAGATACGCAGTATTTT. It codes for CASSDSGGSTDTQYF.

This chain connects TRBV5-4 to TRBJ2-5; TRBD2 might be the D (5 bases). Germline CDR1 and CDR2: SGHNT and YYREEE (reference sequence). The CDR3 is 15 amino acids. V lost 2 bases, J lost 3 bases, and 14 bases lay in between. The DNA of the CDR3 is TGTGCCAGCAGCTTCCGGACTCCGACGAAAGAGACCCAGTACTTC. This encodes CASSFRTPTKETQYF.

This chain uses TRBV9 with TRBJ2-6; 10 positions match TRBD1. V was pared by 4 bases and J by 4 bases, with 17 bases of the junction left unmatched. Germline assignment: CDR1 SGDLS and CDR2 YYNGEE. The CDR3 runs 20 residues. The DNA for the CDR3 is TGTGCCAGCAGCCCCCGAACGATGACAGGGGGCACGTTAGGGGCCAACGTCCTGACTTTC. Translating gives CASSPRTMTGGTLGANVLTF.